The entry that follows covers one T cell receptor beta chain sequence. Assay used: immunoSEQ multiplex PCR; TCRdb lists only in-frame clones, some missing. The top ten hold more than 10% of the sample, which has around 440,000 clones, 70% to 80% seen once. These data belong to a study of shared clonotypes between healthy human individuals. With V trimmed by 5 bases and J by 8 bases, 8 bases remained unmatched. The CDR3 length is 12 residues. In germline, CDR1 is GTSNPN, CDR2 SVGIG (reference sequence). The sequence came from a woman aged 40-49 years in good health. Some clones in this sample may be carry-over from other donors' samples. This chain uses TRBV30 with TRBJ1-2, with 7 positions matching TRBD1. Sequencing used PBMCs. The CDR3 here is CAWAPGQKGYTF. Here the CDR3 DNA reads TGTGCCTGGGCCCCGGGACAGAAGGGCTACACCTTC.